The 23 T cell receptor beta chains listed next were all sequenced from one sample in a study of blood T cell repertoires in COVID-19. Profiled with immunoSEQ multiplex PCR; TCRdb holds only in-frame clones, not every one. This sample has about 130,000 clones, with approximately 90% found just once. The sequenced material came from peripheral blood. These receptors were collected from a man in his 70s with active COVID-19.

The chain employs TRBV29-1 and TRBJ1-2; 7 nucleotides line up with TRBD1. The CDR3 runs 11 residues. Germline CDR1 SQVTM, CDR2 ANQGSEA. J gave up 6 bases and V 7 bases, and 5 bases lay outside the gene matches. CDR3 amino acids: CSDMTGHGYTF. CDR3 nucleotides: TGCAGCGATATGACAGGGCATGGCTACACCTTC.

The chain employs TRBV24-1 and TRBJ1-1, with 9 bases fitting TRBD1. J was trimmed by 1 base and V by 11 bases; bases with no gene match: 4. The CDR3 extends over 13 amino acids. Germline CDR1 KGHDR, CDR2 SFDVKD. CDR3 residues: CAIGTGSNTEAFF. CDR3 coding DNA: TGTGCCATAGGGACAGGGTCGAACACTGAAGCTTTCTTT.

CDR3 residues: CASSLMESEELFF. CDR3 nucleotide sequence: TGCGCCAGCAGCTTGATGGAGAGTGAGGAGCTGTTTTTT. The chain is built from TRBV5-1 and TRBJ2-2; the D is unclear. CDR3 length: 13 residues. Germline CDR1 reads SGHRS; CDR2 reads YFSETQ. V was trimmed by 1 base and J by 10 bases, leaving 11 bases between them.

The V and J genes are TRBV15 and TRBJ1-2; no reliable D call. The CDR3 consists of 11 residues. Germline assignment: CDR1 LNHNV and CDR2 YYDKDF (reference sequence). Deletions cut 5 bases from V and 8 bases from J, with 9 bases between. The CDR3 loop is CATSGTRGYTF. Written as DNA, the CDR3 is TGTGCCACCAGCGGAACGAGGGGCTACACCTTC.

The chain links TRBV19 to TRBJ1-5, with 8 bases fitting TRBD1. V lost 3 bases to trimming and J lost 0 bases; unmatched junction nucleotides: 7. The length of the CDR3 is 17 residues. The germline CDR1 and CDR2 sequences are LNHDA and SQIVND (reference sequence). The CDR3 protein is CASSMDRVGGSNQPQHF. The CDR3 bases are TGTGCCAGTAGTATGGACAGGGTGGGGGGTAGCAATCAGCCCCAGCATTTT.

This clone came up a few times. The rearrangement joins TRBV4-2 to TRBJ2-3; D is perhaps TRBD2 (5 bases). The germline V gene has CDR1 LGHNA and CDR2 YNFKEQ. V dropped 4 bases and J dropped 1 base, with 12 bases sitting between them. The CDR3 runs to 15 residues. The CDR3 DNA reads as TGTGCCAGCAGCCCCTCAGCGAGGGGCACAGATACGCAGTATTTT. Translating gives CASSPSARGTDTQYF.

In its sample, this clone was seen once. The rearrangement joins TRBV6-5 to TRBJ2-5; 10 nucleotides align to TRBD2. This CDR3 contains 14 residues. The germline V gene encodes CDR1 MNHEY and CDR2 SVGAGI. The V gene end was trimmed by 7 bases and the J gene end by 4 bases; junction bases not matched to a gene: 6. The DNA for the CDR3 is TGTGCCAGCAAGCTAGCGGGAGATGGAGAGACCCAGTACTTC. Its protein is CASKLAGDGETQYF.

The chain uses TRBV28 and TRBJ1-2; no reliable D call. The CDR3 has 12 amino acids. Per germline, CDR1 MDHEN and CDR2 SYDVKM. V lost 2 bases to trimming and J lost 4 bases, with 5 bases between them. The CDR3 protein is CASSLIRYGYTF. The CDR3 DNA reads TGTGCCAGCAGTTTAATCCGCTATGGCTACACCTTC.

The J gene is TRBJ2-7, the V gene TRBV30, with 10 bases identical to TRBD1. The V gene's germline CDR1 is GTSNPN and CDR2 SVGIG (reference sequence). CDR3 length: 14 residues. V lost 4 bases to trimming and J lost 3 bases; unmatched junction nucleotides: 6. The CDR3 DNA reads TGTGCCTGGACCCGACAGGGGGCTGACTACGAGCAGTACTTC. Translation gives CAWTRQGADYEQYF.

V usage is TRBV2 and J usage is TRBJ1-1; a possible D gene is TRBD1 (6 bases). V lost 3 bases and J 6 bases, leaving 14 bases between the germline ends. Per germline, CDR1 SNHLY and CDR2 FYNNEI. This CDR3 has 14 amino acids. This CDR3 is CASSEIGGGAEAFF. CDR3 bases: TGTGCCAGCAGTGAGATAGGGGGTGGTGCTGAAGCTTTCTTT.

The chain is built from TRBV6-1 and TRBJ2-3, with TRBD2 identical over 8 bases. The CDR3 is 16 amino acids. Unmatched junction bases numbered 10, after V lost 2 bases and J lost 6 bases. The germline gives CDR1 MNHNS, CDR2 SASEGT. CDR3 in amino acids: CASSETHSGSRDTQYF. The CDR3 DNA reads as TGTGCCAGCAGTGAAACCCACAGCGGGAGCCGGGATACGCAGTATTTT.

J is TRBJ2-7 and V is TRBV6-5; possibly TRBD2 for D (5 bases). The CDR3 has 16 amino acids. Per germline, CDR1 MNHEY and CDR2 SVGAGI. Trimming took off 0 bases at V and 6 bases at J, with 18 bases between the two ends. The CDR3 reads CASSYSDIPAGGEQYF. CDR3 DNA: TGTGCCAGCAGTTACTCGGATATCCCGGCGGGTGGCGAGCAGTACTTC.

The rearrangement links TRBV6-2 or TRBV6-3 to TRBJ2-3; D may be TRBD2 (5 bases). Trimming cost V 4 bases and J 5 bases, with 16 bases left between them. Per germline, CDR1 MNHEY and CDR2 SVGEGT. CDR3 length: 15 residues. CDR3 nucleotide sequence: TGTGCCAGCAGTTTAACTTCCTTCGGGGTAGATACGCAGTATTTT. This codes for CASSLTSFGVDTQYF.

The V and J genes are TRBV27 and TRBJ1-5, with D hard to call. Germline CDR1 and CDR2: MNHEY and SMNVEV (reference sequence). The CDR3 has 13 residues. Trimming took 6 bases from V and 0 from J, leaving 6 bases between them. The CDR3 region is CASRSYSNQPQHF. CDR3 in DNA: TGTGCCAGCAGAAGCTATAGCAATCAGCCCCAGCATTTT.

The V gene is TRBV19, the J gene TRBJ2-1, with D perhaps TRBD1 (6 bases). Trimming removed 5 bases from V and 7 bases from J, with 15 bases in between. The CDR3 has 14 residues. Germline V gene data show CDR1 as LNHDA and CDR2 as SQIVND (reference sequence). The CDR3 bases are TGTGCCAGTAGTTCCACAGGGAATAGGAATGAGCAGTTCTTC. As protein: CASSSTGNRNEQFF.

CDR3 protein: CASSSPGGGSWGYTF. CDR3 nucleotide sequence: TGTGCCAGCAGTTCCCCCGGAGGCGGGTCCTGGGGCTACACCTTC. V usage is TRBV28 and J usage is TRBJ1-2, with D hard to call. Trimming pared 4 bases from V and 8 bases from J, leaving 20 bases between. CDR1 is MDHEN, CDR2 SYDVKM, per germline. This CDR3 region has 15 residues.

CDR3 DNA: TGTGCCAGTAGTGACGGAGACACCGGGGAGCTGTTTTTT. Amino acids: CASSDGDTGELFF. J is TRBJ2-2 and V is TRBV19; D is unclear. Germline CDR1 reads LNHDA; CDR2 reads SQIVND (reference sequence). This CDR3 has 13 amino acids. V lost 5 bases and J lost 3, with 7 bases in between.

The chain employs TRBV28 and TRBJ1-2, with a tentative D call TRBD1 (5 bases). The CDR3 sequence is 14 residues long. Trimming shortened V by 4 bases and J by 7 bases, and 16 bases separated the two germline ends. CDR1 and CDR2 from the germline V gene are MDHEN and SYDVKM. The CDR3 loop reads CASSSGVKGFGYTF. In DNA form, the CDR3 reads TGTGCCAGCAGTTCGGGGGTTAAGGGTTTTGGCTACACCTTC.

The chain has TRBV20-1 and TRBJ2-3; unclear D gene. CDR3 length: 14 amino acids. V lost 3 bases to trimming and J lost 2 bases, with 12 bases between them. Germline CDR1 and CDR2: DFQATT and SNEGSKA (reference sequence). Here the CDR3 DNA reads TGCAGTGCTAGTATCGAAGCGATCACAGATACGCAGTATTTT. Amino acids: CSASIEAITDTQYF.

The chain couples TRBV6-2 or TRBV6-3 to TRBJ2-2, with 8 nucleotides matching TRBD1. The germline gives CDR1 MNHEY, CDR2 SVGEGT. This CDR3 is built from 15 residues. V trimming: 1 base; J trimming: 6 bases; junction bases outside the gene matches: 4. The CDR3 DNA sequence: TGTGCCAGCAGTTACTTACAGGGGGAGGCCGGGGAGCTGTTTTTT. The encoded protein is CASSYLQGEAGELFF.

This clone was seen a few times. The chain is built from TRBV11-2 and TRBJ1-3, with D unclear. This CDR3 spans 15 amino acids. The germline V and J ends were trimmed by 5 bases and 4 bases, with 15 bases remaining between them. Germline V gene lookup returns CDR1 SGHAT and CDR2 FQNNGV. The CDR3 DNA sequence: TGTGCCAGCAGCGACCGGAGGACGAGGGGAAACACCATATATTTT. Residues: CASSDRRTRGNTIYF.

V usage is TRBV7-2 and J usage is TRBJ2-1; no firm D call. The V and J ends lost 4 bases and 7 bases respectively, with 8 bases between them. Germline lookup yields CDR1 SGHTA and CDR2 FQGNSA. The CDR3 covers 12 residues. For the CDR3, the DNA is TGTGCCAGCAGCTCTTCGAGGAATGAGCAGTTCTTC. This translates into CASSSSRNEQFF. The variable domain in full, with the rest retrieved from reference TRBV7-2 and TRBJ2-1, is GAGVSQSPSNKVTEKGKDVELRCDPISGHTALYWYRQSLGQGLEFLIYFQGNSAPDKSGLPSDRFSAERTGGSVSTLTIQRTQQEDSAVYLCASSSSRNEQFFGPGTRLTVL.

The V call is TRBV7-2, the J call TRBJ2-3, with 10 bases aligning to TRBD2. Trimming cost V 5 bases and J 2 bases; bases outside gene matches: 7. This CDR3 region has 16 residues. From germline, CDR1 is SGHTA and CDR2 FQGNSA. CDR3 nucleotide sequence: TGTGCCAGCAGCCGCGGACTAGCGGCAAACACAGATACGCAGTATTTT. It codes for CASSRGLAANTDTQYF.